A single sample gave rise to the 25 T cell receptor beta chains below, sequenced in a study of shared clonotypes between healthy human individuals. The protocol was immunoSEQ multiplex PCR, while the TCRdb copy is restricted to in-frame clones and leaves out a portion. The sample records over 2 million clones, around 92% being singletons. The sample comprised naive CD4+ T cells from PBMCs. Indicated subset: CD45RA+ positively selected. The receptors here all came from a man younger than 35 in good health. Some clones in this sample may be carry-over from other donors' samples.

The chain employs TRBV2 and TRBJ1-2; D not resolved. The V end was cut by 7 bases, the J end by 7 bases, with 7 bases between. Germline CDR1 is SNHLY and CDR2 is FYNNEI. This CDR3 comprises 10 residues. CDR3 coding DNA: TGTGCCAGCAATAGTTTTGGCTACACCTTC. As protein: CASNSFGYTF.

The J gene is TRBJ2-1, the V gene TRBV7-8; TRBD2 aligns across 8 bases. The J segment lost 2 bases and the V segment lost 4 bases, leaving 4 bases of the junction unmatched. The germline V gene encodes CDR1 SGHVS and CDR2 FQNEAQ. The CDR3 spans 15 residues. The CDR3 DNA reads as TGTGCCAGCAGCTCGGTAGCGGGGACCTACAATGAGCAGTTCTTC. This gives the protein CASSSVAGTYNEQFF. Variable domain in full (rest from reference TRBV7-8 and TRBJ2-1): GAGVSQSPRYKVAKRGQDVALRCDPISGHVSLFWYQQALGQGPEFLTYFQNEAQLDKSGLPSDRFFAERPEGSVSTLKIQRTQQEDSAVYLCASSSVAGTYNEQFFGPGTRLTVL.

The V call is TRBV7-6, the J call TRBJ2-7; D is possibly TRBD1 (6 bases). The length of the CDR3 is 13 residues. Looked up from germline, CDR1 is SGHVS and CDR2 is FNYEAQ. With 2 bases removed from V and 3 bases from J, the gap between germline ends came to 8 bases. CDR3 protein: CASSLIRGYEQYF. The CDR3 DNA follows: TGTGCCAGCAGCTTAATCAGGGGCTACGAGCAGTACTTC.

The CDR3 DNA follows: TGCGCCAGCAGCAGCGACAGGCGGGGTGAAGCTTTCTTT. Amino acid sequence: CASSSDRRGEAFF. The chain has TRBV5-1 and TRBJ1-1, with D perhaps TRBD1 (6 bases). CDR3 length: 13 residues. Germline V lookup: CDR1 SGHRS, CDR2 YFSETQ. V shed 4 bases and J shed 7 bases, with 14 bases lying between them.

V gene TRBV2 combines with J gene TRBJ1-5; D perhaps matches TRBD1 (5 bases). V dropped 4 bases and J dropped 3 bases, with 16 bases sitting between them. Germline V gene sequence: CDR1 SNHLY, CDR2 FYNNEI. The CDR3 runs to 16 residues. The CDR3 spells CASSALGAGDNQPQHF. The CDR3 nucleotides are TGTGCCAGCAGTGCCCTCGGCGCGGGGGACAATCAGCCCCAGCATTTT.

As regards this clone: At the DNA level, this CDR3 is encoded by other sequences in the same sample as well. The rearrangement uses TRBV5-1 and TRBJ2-6; weak D call: TRBD2 (5 bases). This CDR3 region has 16 residues. V dropped 8 bases and J dropped 2 bases, with 17 bases sitting between them. Looked up from germline, CDR1 is SGHRS and CDR2 is YFSETQ. CDR3 in amino acids: CASSPPRAAGANVLTF. CDR3 coding DNA: TGCGCCAGTAGCCCCCCGAGGGCTGCTGGGGCCAACGTCCTGACTTTC.

The chain couples TRBV5-1 to TRBJ1-1, with 9 bases aligning to TRBD1. Germline V gene data show CDR1 as SGHRS and CDR2 as YFSETQ. Trimming took 4 bases from V and 3 from J; bases not matched to a gene: 1. The CDR3 is made up of 13 amino acids. CDR3 nucleotides: TGCGCCAGCAGCACAGGGGGCCACACTGAAGCTTTCTTT. Translation: CASSTGGHTEAFF.

The sample holds a few counts of this clone. Other DNA sequences in the same sample also yield this CDR3. The chain couples TRBV30 to TRBJ2-4; D ambiguous. V was clipped by 1 base and J by 0 bases, with 7 bases between them. The CDR3 is 14 residues long. Germline V gene data show CDR1 as GTSNPN and CDR2 as SVGIG (reference sequence). DNA for the CDR3: TGTGCCTGGAGTGGACGGGTAGCCAAAAACATTCAGTACTTC. Residues: CAWSGRVAKNIQYF. The variable domain in full, with the rest retrieved from reference TRBV30 and TRBJ2-4, is SQTIHQWPATLVQPVGSPLSLECTVEGTSNPNLYWYRQAAGRGLQLLFYSVGIGQISSEVPQNLSASRPQDRQFILSSKKLLLSDSGFYLCAWSGRVAKNIQYFGAGTRLSVL.

This sequence joins TRBV27 and TRBJ1-1; unclear D gene. CDR1 and CDR2 from the germline V gene are MNHEY and SMNVEV (reference sequence). V dropped 6 bases and J dropped 0 bases, with 8 bases sitting between them. The CDR3 runs to 13 residues. DNA of the CDR3: TGTGCCAGCAGGAGGGTTATGAACACTGAAGCTTTCTTT. It encodes CASRRVMNTEAFF.

The rearrangement links TRBV7-2 to TRBJ2-7; D could derive from TRBD1 or TRBD2 (5 bases each). The CDR3 totals 15 residues. Trimming removed 3 bases from V and 3 bases from J, with 15 bases in between. Germline-derived CDR1 and CDR2 are SGHTA and FQGNSA. The CDR3 is CASSFVGTPGYEQYF. CDR3 sequence (DNA): TGTGCCAGCAGCTTCGTCGGGACCCCGGGCTACGAGCAGTACTTC.

This rearrangement joins TRBV28 to TRBJ2-1; 7 bases are shared with TRBD2. The CDR3 covers 16 residues. CDR1 and CDR2 (germline): MDHEN, SYDVKM. Germline trimming cut 5 bases from V and 3 bases from J; bases unmatched to any gene: 10. The CDR3 nucleotides are TGTGCCAGCAGTACCCCCCTGGGGGGGATCTACAATGAGCAGTTCTTC. Translating it yields CASSTPLGGIYNEQFF.

The chain joins TRBV25-1 to TRBJ1-4; the D gene is possibly TRBD1 (5 bases). The CDR3 spans 18 residues. Trimming cost V 3 bases and J 0 bases, with 17 bases left between them. Germline V gives CDR1 MGHDK, CDR2 SYGVNS. DNA for the CDR3: TGTGCCAGCAGTGATCCCGGGACGGAGGTTGCAACTAATGAAAAACTGTTTTTT. Protein product: CASSDPGTEVATNEKLFF.

This chain joins TRBV5-1 and TRBJ2-2; TRBD1 matches 10 bases. CDR1 SGHRS and CDR2 YFSETQ come from the germline V gene. The CDR3 length is 15 residues. Trimming cost V 5 bases and J 1 base; bases outside gene matches: 2. The CDR3 loop is CASRGQGLNTGELFF. CDR3 nucleotide sequence: TGCGCCAGCAGGGGACAGGGGTTGAACACCGGGGAGCTGTTTTTT.

The chain uses TRBV12-5 and TRBJ1-1; D uncertain. The CDR3 is 12 amino acids. Trimming pared 2 bases from V and 11 bases from J, leaving 12 bases between. Per the germline V gene, CDR1 is LGHNT and CDR2 is FRNRAP. In DNA, the CDR3 is TGTGCTAGTGGTTTGCCAACCCTCGAGGCTTTCTTT. This encodes CASGLPTLEAFF.

A remark on this clone: The same CDR3 arises from other DNA sequences in this sample as well. V gene TRBV18 combines with J gene TRBJ2-7; D is uncertain. Germline values: CDR1 KGHSH, CDR2 LQKENI. The CDR3 has 12 residues. Trimming removed 3 bases at V and 3 bases at J, with 6 bases between. The CDR3 here is CASSPSRYEQYF. In nucleotides, the CDR3 is TGTGCCAGCTCACCCTCCCGCTACGAGCAGTACTTC. Looking up the rest from reference TRBV18 and TRBJ2-7 gives the full variable domain: NAGVMQNPRHLVRRRGQEARLRCSPMKGHSHVYWYRQLPEEGLKFMVYLQKENIIDESGMPKERFSAEFPKEGPSILRIQQVVRGDSAAYFCASSPSRYEQYFGPGTRLTVT.

CDR3 residues: CASSGGFSSSYNEQFF. Written as DNA, the CDR3 is TGTGCCAGCAGCGGGGGGTTCTCGAGCTCCTACAATGAGCAGTTCTTC. The chain carries TRBV9 and TRBJ2-1; tentatively, D is TRBD1 or TRBD2 (5 bases each). V lost 3 bases, J lost 0 bases, and 13 bases lay in between. The germline gives CDR1 SGDLS, CDR2 YYNGEE. The CDR3 totals 16 residues.

The chain employs TRBV7-2 and TRBJ2-1, with 13 bases that match TRBD2. Germline CDR1 reads SGHTA; CDR2 reads FQGNSA. After removal of 6 bases from V and 6 bases from J, the junction contained 5 bases not matched to a gene. This CDR3 spans 15 amino acids. The CDR3: CASRRTSGSFNEQFF. CDR3 in DNA: TGTGCCAGCAGACGGACTAGCGGGAGTTTCAATGAGCAGTTCTTC.

The V and J genes are TRBV7-2 and TRBJ2-1, with 12 bases lining up with TRBD2. In germline, CDR1 is SGHTA, CDR2 FQGNSA. The CDR3 spans 15 residues. V was pared by 5 bases and J by 7 bases, with 6 bases of the junction left unmatched. This chain's CDR3 is CASSLTSGSRNEQFF. In nucleotides, the CDR3 is TGTGCCAGCAGCCTGACTAGCGGGAGTAGAAATGAGCAGTTCTTC.

The V call is TRBV4-1, the J call TRBJ1-4; 7 bases are shared with TRBD1. CDR3 length: 17 amino acids. V shed 2 bases and J 5 bases; nucleotides not matched to a gene: 11. Germline lookup yields CDR1 MGHRA and CDR2 YSYEKL. CDR3 loop: CASSQLGDSRRNEKLFF. The DNA for the CDR3 is TGCGCCAGCAGCCAATTAGGGGACAGCAGACGGAATGAAAAACTGTTTTTT.

V is TRBV4-1 and J is TRBJ2-7; a possible D gene is TRBD1 (6 bases). V lost 0 bases, J lost 4 bases, and 13 bases lay in between. Germline CDR1 reads MGHRA; CDR2 reads YSYEKL. There are 15 residues in the CDR3. DNA of the CDR3: TGCGCCAGCAGCCAAGAAGTTTACAGGGAATACGAGCAGTACTTC. It codes for CASSQEVYREYEQYF.

In regard to this clone: Other DNA variants within this sample encode the same CDR3. The J gene is TRBJ2-6, the V gene TRBV13; D uncertain. The CDR3 length is 13 residues. The germline V and J ends were trimmed by 8 bases and 2 bases, with 7 bases remaining between them. Germline CDR1 is PRHDT and CDR2 is FYEKMQ (reference sequence). The CDR3 loop reads CASSLPGANVLTF. DNA for the CDR3: TGTGCCAGCTCTCTTCCTGGGGCCAACGTCCTGACTTTC.

The chain links TRBV7-2 to TRBJ2-3, with TRBD2 matching 8 bases. J was trimmed by 3 bases and V by 5 bases; bases with no gene match: 13. The CDR3 contains 17 residues. The germline V gene encodes CDR1 SGHTA and CDR2 FQGNSA. CDR3 loop: CASSPGPRTSYTDTQYF. The CDR3 DNA reads TGTGCCAGCAGCCCCGGCCCTAGGACTAGCTATACAGATACGCAGTATTTT.

The chain's CDR3 is CASSSIGQGGKLFF. In DNA form, the CDR3 reads TGCGCCAGCAGCTCTATTGGACAGGGGGGAAAACTGTTTTTT. J is TRBJ1-4 and V is TRBV5-1, with TRBD1 matching 10 bases. The J segment lost 10 bases and the V segment lost 3 bases, leaving 6 bases of the junction unmatched. The CDR3 length is 14 residues. Per the germline V gene, CDR1 is SGHRS and CDR2 is YFSETQ. The whole variable domain, remainder taken from reference TRBV5-1 and TRBJ1-4, is KAGVTQTPRYLIKTRGQQVTLSCSPISGHRSVSWYQQTPGQGLQFLFEYFSETQRNKGNFPGRFSGRQFSNSRSEMNVSTLELGDSALYLCASSSIGQGGKLFFGSGTQLSVL.

CDR3 sequence reads: CASSSSGLAVYNEQFF. The CDR3 nucleotides read TGTGCCAGCAGCTCATCGGGACTAGCGGTTTACAATGAGCAGTTCTTC. The genes are TRBV9 and TRBJ2-1; TRBD2 agrees at 11 bases. V trimming: 4 bases; J trimming: 4 bases; junction bases outside the gene matches: 7. CDR1 is SGDLS, CDR2 YYNGEE, per germline. The CDR3 runs to 16 residues.

CDR3 bases: TGTGCCAGCAAAGCGGCAGGGGACGCTGGAAACACCATATATTTT. It encodes CASKAAGDAGNTIYF. The chain joins TRBV25-1 to TRBJ1-3; the D gene is possibly TRBD1 (6 bases). The V and J ends lost 7 bases and 2 bases respectively, with 15 bases between them. The CDR3 spans 15 residues. Germline lookup yields CDR1 MGHDK and CDR2 SYGVNS.